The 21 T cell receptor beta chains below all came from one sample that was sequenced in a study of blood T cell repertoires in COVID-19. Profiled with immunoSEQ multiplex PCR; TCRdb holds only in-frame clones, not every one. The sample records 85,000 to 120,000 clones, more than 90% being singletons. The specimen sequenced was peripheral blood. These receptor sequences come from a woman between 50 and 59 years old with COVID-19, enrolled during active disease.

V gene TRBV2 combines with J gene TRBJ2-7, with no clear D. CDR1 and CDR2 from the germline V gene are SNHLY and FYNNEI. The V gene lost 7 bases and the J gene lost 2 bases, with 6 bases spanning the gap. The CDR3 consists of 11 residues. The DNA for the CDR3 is TGTGCCAGCACCGCGACCTACGAGCAGTACTTC. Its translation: CASTATYEQYF.

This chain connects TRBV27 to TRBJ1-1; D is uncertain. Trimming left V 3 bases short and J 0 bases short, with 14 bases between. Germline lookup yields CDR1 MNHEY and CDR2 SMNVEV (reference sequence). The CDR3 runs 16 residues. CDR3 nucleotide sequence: TGTGCCAGCAGTTTTGGCGGCCTTTCCCTGAACACTGAAGCTTTCTTT. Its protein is CASSFGGLSLNTEAFF.

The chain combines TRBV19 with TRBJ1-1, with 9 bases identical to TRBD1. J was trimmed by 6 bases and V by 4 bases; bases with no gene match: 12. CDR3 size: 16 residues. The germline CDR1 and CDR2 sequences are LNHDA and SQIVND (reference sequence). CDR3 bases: TGTGCCAGTAGTACGGGACAGGGACTTGGTAGGGCTGAAGCTTTCTTT. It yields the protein CASSTGQGLGRAEAFF.

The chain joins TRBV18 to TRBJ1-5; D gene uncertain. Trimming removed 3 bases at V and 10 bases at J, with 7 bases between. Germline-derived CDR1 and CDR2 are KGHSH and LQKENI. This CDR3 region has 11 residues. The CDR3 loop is CASSPLSPQHF. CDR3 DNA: TGTGCCAGCTCACCTCTCAGTCCCCAGCATTTT.

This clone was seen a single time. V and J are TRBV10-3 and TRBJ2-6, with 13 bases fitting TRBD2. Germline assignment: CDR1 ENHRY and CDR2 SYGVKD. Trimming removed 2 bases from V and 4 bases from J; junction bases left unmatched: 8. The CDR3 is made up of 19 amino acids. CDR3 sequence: CAISETSGGAKKGANVLTF. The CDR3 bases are TGTGCCATCAGTGAGACTAGCGGGGGGGCCAAAAAAGGGGCCAACGTCCTGACTTTC.

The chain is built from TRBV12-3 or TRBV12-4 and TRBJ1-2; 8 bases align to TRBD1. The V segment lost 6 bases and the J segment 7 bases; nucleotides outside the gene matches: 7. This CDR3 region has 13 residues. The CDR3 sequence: CASRLQGGLGYTF. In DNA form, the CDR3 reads TGTGCCAGCAGACTACAGGGGGGGCTTGGCTACACCTTC.

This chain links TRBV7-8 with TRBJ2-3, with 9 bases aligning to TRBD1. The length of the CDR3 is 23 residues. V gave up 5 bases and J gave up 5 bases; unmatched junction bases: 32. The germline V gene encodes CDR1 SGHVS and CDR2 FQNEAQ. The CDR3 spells CASSRSSVTLWGQGYSEGDTQYF. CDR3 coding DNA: TGTGCCAGCAGCCGGAGTTCTGTAACATTGTGGGGACAGGGCTATTCAGAGGGAGATACGCAGTATTTT. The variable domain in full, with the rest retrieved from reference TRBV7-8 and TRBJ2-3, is GAGVSQSPRYKVAKRGQDVALRCDPISGHVSLFWYQQALGQGPEFLTYFQNEAQLDKSGLPSDRFFAERPEGSVSTLKIQRTQQEDSAVYLCASSRSSVTLWGQGYSEGDTQYFGPGTRLTVL.

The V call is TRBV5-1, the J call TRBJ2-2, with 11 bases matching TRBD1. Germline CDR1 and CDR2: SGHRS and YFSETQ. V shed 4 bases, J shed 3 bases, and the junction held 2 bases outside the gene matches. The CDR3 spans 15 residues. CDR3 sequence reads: CASSRDRGDTGELFF. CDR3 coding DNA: TGCGCCAGCAGCCGGGACAGGGGGGACACCGGGGAGCTGTTTTTT.

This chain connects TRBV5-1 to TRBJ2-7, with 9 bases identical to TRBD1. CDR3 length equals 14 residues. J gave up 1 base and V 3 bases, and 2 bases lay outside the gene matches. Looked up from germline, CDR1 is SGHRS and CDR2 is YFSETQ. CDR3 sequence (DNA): TGCGCCAGCAGCTGGGGGACAGGGTCCTACGAGCAGTACTTC. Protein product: CASSWGTGSYEQYF.

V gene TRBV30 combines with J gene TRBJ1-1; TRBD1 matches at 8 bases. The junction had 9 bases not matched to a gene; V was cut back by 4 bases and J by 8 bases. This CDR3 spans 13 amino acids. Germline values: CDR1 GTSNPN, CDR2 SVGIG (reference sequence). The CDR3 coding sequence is TGTGCCTGGACCCGCGACAGGGGCCTAGAAGCTTTCTTT. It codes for CAWTRDRGLEAFF.

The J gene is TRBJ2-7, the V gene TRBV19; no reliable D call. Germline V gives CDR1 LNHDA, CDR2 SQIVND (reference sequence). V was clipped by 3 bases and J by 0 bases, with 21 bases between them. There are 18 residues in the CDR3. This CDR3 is CASSIRPFTRKSSYEQYF. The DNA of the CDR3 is TGTGCCAGTAGTATCCGACCGTTCACCAGGAAGAGCTCCTACGAGCAGTACTTC.

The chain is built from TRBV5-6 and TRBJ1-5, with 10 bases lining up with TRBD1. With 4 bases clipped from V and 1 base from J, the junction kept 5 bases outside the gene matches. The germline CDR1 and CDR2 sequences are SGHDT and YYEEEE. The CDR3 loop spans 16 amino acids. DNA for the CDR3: TGTGCCAGCAGCCCTGACAGGGGGCTCAGCAATCAGCCCCAGCATTTT. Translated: CASSPDRGLSNQPQHF.

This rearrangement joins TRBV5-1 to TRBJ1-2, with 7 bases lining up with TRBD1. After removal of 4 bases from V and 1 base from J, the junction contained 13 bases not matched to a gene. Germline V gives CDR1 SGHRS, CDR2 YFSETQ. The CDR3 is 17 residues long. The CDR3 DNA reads TGCGCCAGCAGCCCTAACCGACAGGGTCGGGTTAACTATGGCTACACCTTC. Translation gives CASSPNRQGRVNYGYTF.

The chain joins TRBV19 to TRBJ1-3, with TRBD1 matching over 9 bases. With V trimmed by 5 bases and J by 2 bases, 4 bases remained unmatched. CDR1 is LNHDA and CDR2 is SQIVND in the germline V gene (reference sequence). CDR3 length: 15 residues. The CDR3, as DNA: TGTGCCAGTAGTGCCCGGACAGGGGCTGGAAACACCATATATTTT. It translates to CASSARTGAGNTIYF.

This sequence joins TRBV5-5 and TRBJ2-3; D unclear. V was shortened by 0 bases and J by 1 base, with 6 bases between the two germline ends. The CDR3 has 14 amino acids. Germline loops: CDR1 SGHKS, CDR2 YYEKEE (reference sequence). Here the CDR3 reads CASSLVSGTDTQYF. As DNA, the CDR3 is TGTGCCAGCAGCTTGGTGAGTGGCACAGATACGCAGTATTTT.

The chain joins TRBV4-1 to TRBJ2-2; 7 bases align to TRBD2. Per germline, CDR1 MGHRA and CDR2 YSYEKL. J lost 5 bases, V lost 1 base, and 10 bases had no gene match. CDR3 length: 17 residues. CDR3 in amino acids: CASSQAVAGVVTGELFF. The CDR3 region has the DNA TGCGCCAGCAGCCAAGCCGTGGCGGGGGTAGTTACCGGGGAGCTGTTTTTT.

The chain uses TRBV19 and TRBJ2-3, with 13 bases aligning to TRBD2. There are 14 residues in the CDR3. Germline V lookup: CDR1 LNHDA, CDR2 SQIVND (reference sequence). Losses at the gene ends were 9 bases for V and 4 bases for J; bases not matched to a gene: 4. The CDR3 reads CASGTSGVPDTQYF. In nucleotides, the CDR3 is TGTGCCAGCGGGACTAGCGGGGTACCAGATACGCAGTATTTT.

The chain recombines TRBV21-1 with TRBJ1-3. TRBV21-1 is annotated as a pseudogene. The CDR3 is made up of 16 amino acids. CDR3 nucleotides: TGTGCCAGCAGCAAAGATCGAAGCCGCTCTGGAAACACCATATATTTT. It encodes CASSKDRSRSGNTIYF.

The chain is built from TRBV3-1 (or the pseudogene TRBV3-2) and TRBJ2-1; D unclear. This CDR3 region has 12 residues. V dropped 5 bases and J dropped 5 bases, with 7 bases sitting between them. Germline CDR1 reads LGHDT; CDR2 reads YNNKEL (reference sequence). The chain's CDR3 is CASSSNNNEQFF. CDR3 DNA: TGTGCCAGCAGCTCCAACAACAATGAGCAGTTCTTC.

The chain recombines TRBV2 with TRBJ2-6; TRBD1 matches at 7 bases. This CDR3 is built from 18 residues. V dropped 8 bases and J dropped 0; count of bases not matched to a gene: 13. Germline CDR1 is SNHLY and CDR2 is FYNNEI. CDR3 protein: CASFATGQIISGANVLTF. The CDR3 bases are TGTGCCAGCTTTGCTACGGGACAGATAATCTCTGGGGCCAACGTCCTGACTTTC.

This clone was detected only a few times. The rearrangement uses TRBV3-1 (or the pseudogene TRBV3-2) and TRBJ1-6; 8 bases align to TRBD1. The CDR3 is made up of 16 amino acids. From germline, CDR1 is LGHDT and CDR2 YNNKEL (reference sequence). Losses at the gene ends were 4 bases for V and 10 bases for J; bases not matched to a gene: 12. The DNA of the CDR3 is TGTGCCAGCAGCCCGGGGGCCGGGACAGGATCATCACCCCTCCACTTT. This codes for CASSPGAGTGSSPLHF.